A selection of T cell receptor beta chains follows, all from one sample in a study of OX40 agonist ivuxolimab in advanced cancers. Libraries were prepared by immunoSEQ multiplex PCR; TCRdb keeps only in-frame clonotypes and omits some of them. The sample records 75,000 to 100,000 clones, roughly 85% being singletons. The specimen comprised CD4+ or CD8+ T cells sorted from blood, sampled in a trial of the OX40 agonist ivuxolimab. The receptors stem from an adult with an advanced solid tumor such as melanoma, head and neck, liver or kidney cancer. Each CDR3 is given with its conserved first and last residue. Each record gives: J gene, D gene, V gene, clone size, CDR3 protein, CDR3 DNA. The D gene is left open where the match is weak. Expanded clones are given a class, and other clones once, few, many or no size at all.

J: TRBJ1-4; D: TRBD1; V: TRBV7-2; size: few; CDR3: CASSPPEGRGRGKLFF; DNA: TGTGCCAGCAGCCCCCCAGAGGGCAGGGGGCGAGGAAAACTGTTTTTT
J: TRBJ2-2; D: TRBD1; V: TRBV12-5; size: .; CDR3: CASGLQGIGELFF; DNA: TGTGCTAGTGGCCTACAGGGGATCGGGGAGCTGTTTTTT
J: TRBJ1-5; D: .; V: TRBV6-5; size: .; CDR3: CASSFGRRNQPQHF; DNA: TGTGCCAGCAGTTTTGGCAGGCGTAATCAGCCCCAGCATTTT
J: TRBJ1-1; D: .; V: TRBV28; size: once; CDR3: CASGSGVEAFF; DNA: TGTGCCAGCGGTTCGGGGGTTGAAGCTTTCTTT
J: TRBJ2-2; D: .; V: TRBV19; size: .; CDR3: CASSIYSNTGELFF; DNA: TGTGCCAGTAGTATCTACTCGAACACCGGGGAGCTGTTTTTT
J: TRBJ2-2; D: .; V: TRBV7-9; size: .; CDR3: CASSLSGPGELFF; DNA: TGTGCCAGCAGCTTATCGGGGCCCGGGGAGCTGTTTTTT
J: TRBJ2-1; D: TRBD1; V: TRBV7-2; size: .; CDR3: CASSSQGAYNEQFF; DNA: TGTGCCAGCAGCTCACAGGGGGCGTACAATGAGCAGTTCTTC
J: TRBJ2-1; D: .; V: TRBV19; size: .; CDR3: CASSPGLRASYNEQFF; DNA: TGTGCCAGTAGCCCCGGACTACGAGCCTCCTACAATGAGCAGTTCTTC
J: TRBJ1-3; D: .; V: TRBV11-2; size: .; CDR3: CASSPGQGNTIYF; DNA: TGTGCCAGCAGCCCTGGACAGGGAAACACCATATATTTT
J: TRBJ2-2; D: TRBD2; V: TRBV4-1; size: .; CDR3: CASSQDHKAGGRTGELFF; DNA: TGCGCCAGCAGCCAAGATCATAAGGCGGGGGGGCGAACCGGGGAGCTGTTTTTT
J: TRBJ2-2; D: TRBD1; V: TRBV5-1; size: few; CDR3: CASSLIGTANTGELFF; DNA: TGCGCCAGCAGCTTGATCGGGACAGCGAACACCGGGGAGCTGTTTTTT
J: TRBJ2-7; D: TRBD1; V: TRBV19; size: .; CDR3: CASSSSGQVNEQYF; DNA: TGTGCCAGTAGTAGCTCGGGACAGGTGAACGAGCAGTACTTC
J: TRBJ2-5; D: TRBD2; V: TRBV6-5; size: .; CDR3: CASGLAGDRRETQYF; DNA: TGTGCCAGCGGCCTAGCGGGAGACCGACGAGAGACCCAGTACTTC
J: TRBJ2-1; D: TRBD2; V: TRBV19; size: .; CDR3: CASRTSGGNNEQFF; DNA: TGTGCCAGTAGGACTAGCGGGGGAAACAATGAGCAGTTCTTC
J: TRBJ2-1; D: TRBD2; V: TRBV7-3; size: .; CDR3: CASSLTPGFSGRINEQFF; DNA: TGTGCCAGCAGCTTAACCCCCGGTTTTAGCGGGAGGATTAATGAGCAGTTCTTC
J: TRBJ1-1; D: .; V: TRBV6-4; size: few; CDR3: CASSEARGTEAFF; DNA: TGTGCCAGCAGTGAAGCGCGTGGCACTGAAGCTTTCTTT
J: TRBJ2-7; D: .; V: TRBV6-5; size: .; CDR3: CASSYSFRTGEQYF; DNA: TGTGCCAGCAGTTACTCTTTTAGGACGGGCGAGCAGTACTTC
J: TRBJ2-7; D: TRBD2; V: TRBV28; size: .; CDR3: CASSKHASGGAYEQYF; DNA: TGTGCCAGCAGCAAACACGCTAGCGGGGGAGCCTACGAGCAGTACTTC
J: TRBJ2-2; D: TRBD1; V: TRBV7-9; size: .; CDR3: CASSLGTGQLNTGELFF; DNA: TGTGCCAGCAGCTTAGGGACGGGACAGTTGAACACCGGGGAGCTGTTTTTT
J: TRBJ2-7; D: .; V: TRBV6-5; size: .; CDR3: CASSYLPYEQYF; DNA: TGTGCCAGCAGTTACTTGCCCTACGAGCAGTACTTC
J: TRBJ1-2; D: TRBD1; V: TRBV11-2; size: .; CDR3: CASSHGQGARAYGYTF; DNA: TGTGCCAGCAGCCACGGACAGGGGGCGAGGGCCTATGGCTACACCTTC
J: TRBJ1-2; D: TRBD1; V: TRBV6-5; size: once; CDR3: CASSRTGEYGYTF; DNA: TGTGCCAGCAGTAGGACAGGGGAGTATGGCTACACCTTC
J: TRBJ1-2; D: .; V: TRBV27; size: .; CDR3: CASRPGQLRGGYTF; DNA: TGTGCCAGCAGACCGGGACAACTCCGGGGTGGCTACACCTTC
J: TRBJ2-5; D: .; V: TRBV6-1; size: .; CDR3: CASSDSRLALEYF; DNA: TGTGCCAGCAGTGACAGTCGACTGGCTCTCGAGTACTTC
J: TRBJ2-7; D: TRBD1; V: TRBV28; size: .; CDR3: CASRGATGGTREQYF; DNA: TGTGCCAGCAGGGGGGCGACAGGGGGTACCAGGGAGCAGTACTTC
J: TRBJ1-3; D: .; V: TRBV6-1; size: .; CDR3: CASSLVSSGNTIYF; DNA: TGTGCCAGCAGCCTCGTTTCATCTGGAAACACCATATATTTT
J: TRBJ1-2; D: TRBD1; V: TRBV7-2; size: .; CDR3: CASKALGQAVDGYTF; DNA: TGTGCCAGCAAGGCGCTCGGACAGGCCGTCGATGGCTACACCTTC
J: TRBJ2-3; D: .; V: TRBV15; size: .; CDR3: CATSKFVRDAQYF; DNA: TGTGCCACCAGCAAGTTCGTTAGGGATGCGCAGTATTTT
J: TRBJ2-7; D: .; V: TRBV15; size: .; CDR3: CATSRGQTRTRQYF; DNA: TGTGCCACCAGCAGAGGTCAGACTAGAACCAGGCAGTACTTC
J: TRBJ2-2; D: TRBD2; V: TRBV27; size: .; CDR3: CASSRGLAGTGELFF; DNA: TGTGCCAGCAGCCGAGGACTAGCCGGCACCGGGGAGCTGTTTTTT
J: TRBJ2-3; D: .; V: TRBV9; size: .; CDR3: CASSLFTDTQYF; DNA: TGTGCCAGCAGCCTCTTCACAGATACGCAGTATTTT
J: TRBJ1-3; D: TRBD1; V: TRBV7-2; size: .; CDR3: CASSLGQGGGNTIYF; DNA: TGTGCCAGCAGCTTAGGACAGGGCGGCGGAAACACCATATATTTT
J: TRBJ1-2; D: TRBD1; V: TRBV28; size: .; CDR3: CASGLDRVGANYGYTF; DNA: TGTGCCAGCGGGCTCGACAGGGTAGGGGCTAACTATGGCTACACCTTC
J: TRBJ1-1; D: .; V: TRBV2; size: .; CDR3: CASRLQGTEAFF; DNA: TGTGCCAGCAGGTTACAGGGCACTGAAGCTTTCTTT
J: TRBJ2-7; D: .; V: TRBV4-1; size: .; CDR3: CASSLRPSDRSEQYF; DNA: TGCGCCAGCAGCCTCCGTCCGAGCGACAGGAGCGAGCAGTACTTC
J: TRBJ1-6; D: TRBD1; V: TRBV7-9; size: .; CDR3: CASIPTQGFSPLHF; DNA: TGTGCCAGCATACCTACACAGGGGTTTTCACCCCTCCACTTT
J: TRBJ1-1; D: TRBD1; V: TRBV6-1; size: .; CDR3: CASTGGTEAFF; DNA: TGTGCCAGCACAGGGGGCACTGAAGCTTTCTTT
J: TRBJ2-2; D: .; V: TRBV11-2; size: .; CDR3: CASSLWRGPTGELFF; DNA: TGTGCCAGCAGCTTGTGGAGGGGGCCGACCGGGGAGCTGTTTTTT
J: TRBJ2-3; D: TRBD2; V: TRBV27; size: .; CDR3: CASSLTSGRTDTQYF; DNA: TGTGCCAGCAGCCTGACTAGCGGGAGGACAGATACGCAGTATTTT
J: TRBJ2-7; D: .; V: TRBV4-2; size: .; CDR3: CASSQDWGTSYEQYF; DNA: TGTGCCAGCAGCCAAGATTGGGGGACTTCCTACGAGCAGTACTTC
J: TRBJ1-5; D: .; V: TRBV4-2; size: few; CDR3: CASSPDSPKDQPQHF; DNA: TGTGCCAGCAGCCCGGACAGTCCTAAGGATCAGCCCCAGCATTTT
J: TRBJ2-7; D: .; V: TRBV11-2; size: .; CDR3: CASSAWGPWEQYF; DNA: TGTGCCAGCAGCGCCTGGGGCCCTTGGGAGCAGTACTTC
J: TRBJ2-1; D: .; V: TRBV6-1; size: few; CDR3: CATLGRDFYEQFF; DNA: TGTGCCACCCTTGGACGGGATTTTTATGAGCAGTTCTTC
J: TRBJ2-5; D: TRBD2; V: TRBV5-6; size: few; CDR3: CASSPWGGVIETQYF; DNA: TGTGCCAGCAGCCCCTGGGGAGGGGTGATTGAGACCCAGTACTTC
J: TRBJ2-7; D: TRBD2; V: TRBV7-2; size: .; CDR3: CASSPFSGGTEQYF; DNA: TGTGCCAGCAGCCCGTTTAGCGGGGGAACCGAGCAGTACTTC
J: TRBJ2-1; D: TRBD1; V: TRBV7-2; size: .; CDR3: CASSSRGTASSYNEQFF; DNA: TGTGCCAGCAGCTCAAGAGGGACAGCCAGCTCCTACAATGAGCAGTTCTTC